This TCR beta chain was retrieved from a study of cytomegalovirus exposure and HLA in healthy donors. The study ran its PCR with 60 Vbeta and 13 Jbeta primers. Method: immunoSEQ multiplex PCR; TCRdb's copy keeps in-frame clones and lacks some. The sample records 150,000 to 160,000 clones, 80% being singletons. The CDR3 loop spans 15 amino acids. Per germline, CDR1 SEHNR and CDR2 FQNEAQ (reference sequence). After removal of 3 bases from V and 2 bases from J, the junction contained 4 bases not matched to a gene. This clone has only one observation. Sequencing input: PBMCs. The chain is built from TRBV7-9 and TRBJ1-1; 9 nucleotides match TRBD1. The origin of this receptor is a woman aged 40 to 49 in good health and CMV-seropositive. The CDR3, as DNA: TGTGCCAGCAGCTTCGGGGGACAGGGAAACACTGAAGCTTTCTTT. It encodes CASSFGGQGNTEAFF. The full variable domain, completed using reference TRBV7-9 and TRBJ1-1, is DTGVSQNPRHKITKRGQNVTFRCDPISEHNRLYWYRQTLGQGPEFLTYFQNEAQLEKSRLLSDRFSAERPKGSFSTLEIQRTEQGDSAMYLCASSFGGQGNTEAFFGQGTRLTVV.